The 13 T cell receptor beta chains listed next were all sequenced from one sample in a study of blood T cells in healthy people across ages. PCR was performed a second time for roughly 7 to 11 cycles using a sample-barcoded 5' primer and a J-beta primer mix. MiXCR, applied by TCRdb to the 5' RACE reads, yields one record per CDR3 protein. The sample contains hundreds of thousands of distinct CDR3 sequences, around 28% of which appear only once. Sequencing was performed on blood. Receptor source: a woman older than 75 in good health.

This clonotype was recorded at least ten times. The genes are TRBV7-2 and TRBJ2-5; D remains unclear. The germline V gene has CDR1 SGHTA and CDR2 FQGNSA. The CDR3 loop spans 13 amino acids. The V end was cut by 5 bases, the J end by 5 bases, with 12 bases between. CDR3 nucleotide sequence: TGTGCCAGCAGCACATCTCTTCGGGAGACCCAGTACTTC. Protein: CASSTSLRETQYF. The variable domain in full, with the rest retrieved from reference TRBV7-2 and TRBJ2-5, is GAGVSQSPSNKVTEKGKDVELRCDPISGHTALYWYRQSLGQGLEFLIYFQGNSAPDKSGLPSDRFSAERTGGSVSTLTIQRTQQEDSAVYLCASSTSLRETQYFGPGTRLLVL.

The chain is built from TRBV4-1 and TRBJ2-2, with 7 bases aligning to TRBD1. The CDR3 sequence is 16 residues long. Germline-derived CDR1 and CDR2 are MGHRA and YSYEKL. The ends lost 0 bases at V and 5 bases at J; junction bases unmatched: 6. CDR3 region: CASSQDTGAGTGELFF. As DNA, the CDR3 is TGCGCCAGCAGCCAAGATACAGGGGCAGGTACCGGGGAGCTGTTTTTT.

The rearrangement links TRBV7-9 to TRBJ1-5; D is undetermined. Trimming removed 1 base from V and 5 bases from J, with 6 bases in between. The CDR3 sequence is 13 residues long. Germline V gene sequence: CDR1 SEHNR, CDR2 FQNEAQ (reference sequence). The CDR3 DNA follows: TGTGCCAGCAGCTTAGGGGCGTATCAGCCCCAGCATTTT. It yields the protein CASSLGAYQPQHF. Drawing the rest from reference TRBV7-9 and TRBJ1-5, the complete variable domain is DTGVSQNPRHKITKRGQNVTFRCDPISEHNRLYWYRQTLGQGPEFLTYFQNEAQLEKSRLLSDRFSAERPKGSFSTLEIQRTEQGDSAMYLCASSLGAYQPQHFGDGTRLSIL.

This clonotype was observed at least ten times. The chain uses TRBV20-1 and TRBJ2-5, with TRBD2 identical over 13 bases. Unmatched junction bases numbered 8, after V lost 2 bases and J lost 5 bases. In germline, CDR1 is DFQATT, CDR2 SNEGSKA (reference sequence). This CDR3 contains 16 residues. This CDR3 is CSARKTSGGISETQYF. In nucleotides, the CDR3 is TGCAGTGCTAGAAAGACTAGCGGGGGGATTTCGGAGACCCAGTACTTC.

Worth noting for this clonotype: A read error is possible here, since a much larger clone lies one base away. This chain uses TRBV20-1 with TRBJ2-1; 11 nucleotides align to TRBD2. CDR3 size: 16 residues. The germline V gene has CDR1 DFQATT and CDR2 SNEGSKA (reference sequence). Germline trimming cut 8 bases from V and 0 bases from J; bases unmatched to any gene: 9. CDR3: CSTRTLAGDSYNEQFF. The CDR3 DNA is TGCAGTACTCGCACACTAGCGGGGGACTCCTACAATGAGCAGTTCTTC.

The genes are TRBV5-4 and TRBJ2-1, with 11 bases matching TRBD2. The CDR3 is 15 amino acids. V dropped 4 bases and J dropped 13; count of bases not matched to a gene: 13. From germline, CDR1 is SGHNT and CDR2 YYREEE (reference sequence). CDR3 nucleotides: TGTGCCAGCAGCGGAAAGACTAGCGGGGTTACGGCCCAGTTCTTC. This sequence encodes CASSGKTSGVTAQFF.

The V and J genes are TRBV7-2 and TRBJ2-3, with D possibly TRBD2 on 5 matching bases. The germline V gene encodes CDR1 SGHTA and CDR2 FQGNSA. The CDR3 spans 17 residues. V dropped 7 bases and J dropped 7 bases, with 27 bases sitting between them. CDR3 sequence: CASIRAVLPEEYHTQYF. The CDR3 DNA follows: TGTGCCAGCATCCGAGCGGTCTTACCAGAGGAGTACCATACGCAGTATTTT.

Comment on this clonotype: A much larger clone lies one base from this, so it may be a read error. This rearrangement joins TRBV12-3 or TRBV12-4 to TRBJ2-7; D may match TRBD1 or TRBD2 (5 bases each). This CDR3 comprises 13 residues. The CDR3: CAGSLGRDHEQYF. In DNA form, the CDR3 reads TGTGCCGGCAGTTTAGGCAGGGACCACGAGCAGTACTTC.

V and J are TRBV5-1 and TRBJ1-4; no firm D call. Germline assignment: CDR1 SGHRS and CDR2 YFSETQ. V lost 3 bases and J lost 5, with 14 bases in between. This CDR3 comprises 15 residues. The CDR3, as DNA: TGCGCCAGCAGCTCGCAAGGGAATCGGAATGAAAAACTGTTTTTT. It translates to CASSSQGNRNEKLFF.

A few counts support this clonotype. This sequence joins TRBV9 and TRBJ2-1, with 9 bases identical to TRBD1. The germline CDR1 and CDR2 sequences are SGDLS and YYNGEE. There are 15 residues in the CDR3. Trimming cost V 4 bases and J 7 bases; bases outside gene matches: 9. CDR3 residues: CASSTRDRDGNEQFF. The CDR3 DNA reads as TGTGCCAGCAGCACACGGGACAGGGACGGTAATGAGCAGTTCTTC.

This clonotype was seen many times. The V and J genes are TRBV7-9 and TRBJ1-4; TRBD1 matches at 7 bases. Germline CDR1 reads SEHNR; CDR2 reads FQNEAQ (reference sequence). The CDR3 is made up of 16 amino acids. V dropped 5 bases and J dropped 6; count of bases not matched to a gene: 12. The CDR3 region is CASSRQGRVADEKLFF. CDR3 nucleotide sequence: TGTGCCAGCAGCCGACAGGGACGGGTAGCGGATGAAAAACTGTTTTTT. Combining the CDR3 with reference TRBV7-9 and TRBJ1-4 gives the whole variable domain DTGVSQNPRHKITKRGQNVTFRCDPISEHNRLYWYRQTLGQGPEFLTYFQNEAQLEKSRLLSDRFSAERPKGSFSTLEIQRTEQGDSAMYLCASSRQGRVADEKLFFGSGTQLSVL.

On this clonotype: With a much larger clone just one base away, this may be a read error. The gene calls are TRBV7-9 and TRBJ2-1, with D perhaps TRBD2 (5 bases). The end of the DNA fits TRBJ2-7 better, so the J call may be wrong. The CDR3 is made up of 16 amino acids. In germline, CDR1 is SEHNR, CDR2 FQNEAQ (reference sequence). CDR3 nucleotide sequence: TGTGCCAGCAGCTTAGCGAGGACTGGTTTCTACAATGAGCAGTACTTC. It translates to CASSLARTGFYNEQYF.

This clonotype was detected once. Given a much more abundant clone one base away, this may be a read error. CDR3 residues: CASSYLAGATEAFF. CDR3 sequence (DNA): TGTGCCAGCAGTTACCTGGCAGGGGCCACTGAAGCTTTCTTT. The V call is TRBV6-2 or TRBV6-3, the J call TRBJ1-1; D possibly corresponds to TRBD1 (6 bases). Trimming shortened V by 2 bases and J by 4 bases, and 11 bases separated the two germline ends. In germline, CDR1 is MNHEY, CDR2 SVGEGT. The length of the CDR3 is 14 residues.